These 18 T cell receptor beta chains were all obtained from the same sample, sequenced in a study of T cell repertoires in cytomegalovirus infection. One entry per CDR3 protein results from TCRdb running MiXCR on the reads. Found here are around 300,000 distinct CDR3 sequences, roughly 25% of them singletons; the top ten hold roughly 13%. Sequencing used PBMCs. These receptors all stem from a human donor in good health (CMV status not recorded). Some clones in this sample may be carry-over from other donors' samples.

The rearrangement links TRBV7-2 to TRBJ1-2; 9 positions match TRBD1. Germline values: CDR1 SGHTA, CDR2 FQGNSA. The trim removed 5 bases at V and 9 bases at J, leaving 10 bases unmatched. The CDR3 has 14 amino acids. The CDR3: CASSVSRTGVSYTF. CDR3 DNA: TGTGCCAGCAGCGTAAGCCGGACAGGGGTTAGCTACACCTTC.

The chain joins TRBV12-3 or TRBV12-4 to TRBJ2-5, with D possibly being TRBD1 (6 bases). The CDR3 totals 12 residues. Trimming left V 7 bases short and J 8 bases short, with 14 bases between. CDR3 coding DNA: TGTGCCAGCACCAGGACAGAAGGAACCCAGTACTTC. Encoded protein: CASTRTEGTQYF.

The chain has TRBV7-8 and TRBJ2-1, with TRBD2 as a possible D gene (5 bases). CDR1 is SGHVS, CDR2 FQNEAQ, per germline. Trimming cost V 1 base and J 9 bases, with 16 bases left between them. The CDR3 extends over 15 amino acids. As DNA, the CDR3 is TGTGCCAGCAGCTTAGGCCGGACGGGGAGCGGTGAGCAGTTCTTC. Protein product: CASSLGRTGSGEQFF.

V and J are TRBV20-1 and TRBJ2-5; tentatively, D is TRBD2 (5 bases). The CDR3 consists of 17 residues. V was pared by 5 bases and J by 1 base, with 23 bases between. CDR1 is DFQATT and CDR2 is SNEGSKA in the germline V gene (reference sequence). The CDR3 nucleotides read TGCAGTGCTCCCCCCACGACACTAGTGGCACCCCAAGAGACCCAGTACTTC. As protein: CSAPPTTLVAPQETQYF.

This clonotype was found many times. The chain recombines TRBV7-2 with TRBJ2-5, with D perhaps TRBD1 (6 bases). Trimming removed 5 bases at V and 5 bases at J, with 15 bases between. Germline loops: CDR1 SGHTA, CDR2 FQGNSA. The CDR3 spans 14 residues. In DNA form, the CDR3 reads TGTGCCAGCAGCCCCAACAGGGTTGGGGAGACCCAGTACTTC. This sequence encodes CASSPNRVGETQYF.

This clonotype showed up just a few times. V gene TRBV12-5 combines with J gene TRBJ1-1; TRBD1 agrees at 7 bases. The V segment lost 4 bases and the J segment 8 bases; nucleotides outside the gene matches: 4. This CDR3 is 12 amino acids long. Germline V gene lookup returns CDR1 LGHNT and CDR2 FRNRAP. CDR3 bases: TGTGCTAGTGGTTGGACAGGCCGAGAAGCTTTCTTT. Translating gives CASGWTGREAFF.

This clonotype was observed many times. This chain joins TRBV7-8 and TRBJ1-5; tentative D call: TRBD1 (6 bases). V lost 1 base to trimming and J lost 1 base, with 11 bases between them. CDR3 length: 16 amino acids. The germline CDR1 and CDR2 sequences are SGHVS and FQNEAQ. For the CDR3, the DNA is TGTGCCAGCAGCTTAGAGTACCAGGGGAGCAATCAGCCCCAGCATTTT. Its translation is CASSLEYQGSNQPQHF.

The V and J genes are TRBV3-1 and TRBJ2-7; D is perhaps TRBD1 (6 bases). The CDR3 spans 14 residues. V shed 5 bases and J shed 1 base, with 12 bases lying between them. CDR1 LGHDT and CDR2 YNNKEL come from the germline V gene (reference sequence). The CDR3 protein is CASSSWDKSYEQYF. For the CDR3, the DNA is TGTGCCAGCAGCTCGTGGGACAAGTCCTACGAGCAGTACTTC.

This clonotype was found many times. As DNA, the CDR3 is TGTGCCAGCGCCCAAAGAGCTAACACAGATACGCAGTATTTT. Its translation is CASAQRANTDTQYF. The chain carries TRBV5-5 and TRBJ2-3; D unclear. The V gene lost 7 bases and the J gene lost 2 bases, with 14 bases spanning the gap. The CDR3 totals 14 residues. Germline V gives CDR1 SGHKS, CDR2 YYEKEE (reference sequence).

This clonotype was picked up many times. The V call is TRBV7-8, the J call TRBJ1-5, with D possibly matching TRBD1 (5 bases). The germline V gene encodes CDR1 SGHVS and CDR2 FQNEAQ. The V end lost 5 bases, the J end lost 5 bases, and 13 bases lay between the germline ends. The CDR3 has 14 amino acids. Written as DNA, the CDR3 is TGTGCCAGCAGCCTCGAGGGGTTTGATCAGCCCCAGCATTTT. Its protein product is CASSLEGFDQPQHF.

The chain uses TRBV7-4 and TRBJ1-6; TRBD1 is a possible D gene (5 bases). Trimming pared 7 bases from V and 9 bases from J, leaving 19 bases between. CDR1 is SGHVT and CDR2 is SQSDAQ in the germline V gene. This CDR3 contains 15 residues. The CDR3 is CASTHFQGLSSPLHF. CDR3 nucleotide sequence: TGTGCCAGCACACATTTCCAGGGATTGAGTTCACCCCTCCACTTT.

This clonotype occurred a few times. The chain couples TRBV29-1 to TRBJ2-7, with D uncertain. The germline V and J ends were trimmed by 6 bases and 0 bases, with 15 bases remaining between them. This CDR3 is built from 14 residues. Germline CDR1 reads SQVTM; CDR2 reads ANQGSEA. CDR3 sequence: CSVGFDVPSYEQYF. For the CDR3, the DNA is TGCAGCGTCGGGTTCGACGTTCCCTCCTACGAGCAGTACTTC.

This clonotype has a count of ten or more. The V and J genes are TRBV7-2 and TRBJ2-3, with D uncertain. Trimming left V 1 base short and J 12 bases short, with 14 bases between. CDR1 and CDR2 from the germline V gene are SGHTA and FQGNSA. The CDR3 is 13 amino acids. CDR3 nucleotide sequence: TGTGCCAGCAGCTTAGTAAGGACCTCCGCCCAGTATTTT. Translation gives CASSLVRTSAQYF.

The chain is built from TRBV11-2 and TRBJ1-1, with a possible D match to TRBD1 (5 bases). The ends were cut back, 6 bases at V and 1 base at J, with 15 bases in the middle. The germline CDR1 and CDR2 sequences are SGHAT and FQNNGV. The CDR3 contains 15 residues. In DNA form, the CDR3 reads TGTGCCAGCAGGAAAGTGGGGGTCCCGAACACTGAAGCTTTCTTT. It specifies CASRKVGVPNTEAFF.

V gene TRBV10-3 combines with J gene TRBJ1-5, with unresolved D. Per the germline V gene, CDR1 is ENHRY and CDR2 is SYGVKD. This CDR3 region has 14 residues. V was cut by 0 bases and J by 2 bases, with 5 bases left in between. The CDR3 DNA reads as TGTGCCATCAGTGAGTCTGGGGGCAATCAGCCCCAGCATTTT. Its protein product is CAISESGGNQPQHF.

The V call is TRBV19, the J call TRBJ2-7; D may be TRBD2 (6 bases). Per the germline V gene, CDR1 is LNHDA and CDR2 is SQIVND (reference sequence). The CDR3 length is 14 residues. The germline V and J ends were trimmed by 5 bases and 3 bases, with 14 bases remaining between them. The CDR3 region is CASSAGFGVYEQYF. CDR3 nucleotide sequence: TGTGCCAGTAGTGCGGGATTCGGTGTCTACGAGCAGTACTTC.

This chain joins TRBV2 and TRBJ1-1; D is undetermined. The CDR3 has 12 residues. Germline V CDR1 and CDR2: SNHLY, FYNNEI. V was cut by 7 bases and J by 2 bases, with 8 bases left in between. In DNA, the CDR3 is TGTGCCAGCATGATCCTTAACACTGAAGCTTTCTTT. This gives the protein CASMILNTEAFF.

This clonotype was seen just once. The V gene is TRBV19, the J gene TRBJ2-7, with TRBD1 matching over 7 bases. In germline, CDR1 is LNHDA, CDR2 SQIVND (reference sequence). V gave up 7 bases and J gave up 7 bases; unmatched junction bases: 7. This CDR3 is 12 amino acids long. CDR3 sequence reads: CASTGGSGEQYF. In DNA, the CDR3 is TGTGCCAGTACAGGGGGTTCGGGGGAGCAGTACTTC.